This T cell receptor beta chain was sequenced in a study of breast tumors, draining lymph nodes, adjacent tissues. The V and J ends lost 4 bases and 7 bases, in that order; junction bases with no gene match: 7. CDR1 is DFQATT, CDR2 SNEGSKA, per germline (reference sequence). The CDR3 runs 14 residues. Findings and caveats of the study: Luminal-like breast cancer showed significantly greater tumor-nontumor repertoire similarity than basal-like breast cancer did. Data fit most tumor T cells coming from lymph node, expanding in tumor. Tumor TCR diversity was below lymph nodes but above nontumor tissue.

As to this clonotype: The antigen is undetermined.

TCRdb used MiXCR to reprocess the multiplex PCR reads, holding one entry per CDR3 protein. The sample contains about 200,000 distinct CDR3 sequences, approximately 31% of which appear only once. Samples came from axillary lymph nodes draining the breast cancer. Sequences were obtained from axillary lymph node tissue. This receptor was taken from a female donor with breast cancer. Some clones in this sample may be carry-over from other donors' samples. The gene calls are TRBV20-1 and TRBJ1-6, with TRBD1 identical over 7 bases. The CDR3 is CSATRTGGNSPLHF. In nucleotides, the CDR3 is TGCAGTGCTACGAGGACAGGAGGCAATTCACCCCTCCACTTT.